This T cell receptor beta chain originates from a study of blood T cell repertoires in COVID-19. Study in general: Acute and convalescent COVID-19 specimens originated in the United States, Italy and Spain.

The CDR3 covers 15 residues. The V end lost 0 bases, the J end lost 2 bases, and 9 bases lay between the germline ends. Germline V gene sequence: CDR1 MGHRA, CDR2 YSYEKL. Study processing details: Counts of nucleated cells, estimated from reference gene primer amplification, were obtained. Measured with immunoSEQ multiplex PCR; TCRdb has only the in-frame clones, and not every one. Clone size and V and J calls were adopted from that table, with D and trimming inferred from the DNA. This sample carries tens of thousands of clones, 80% to 85% of them seen once, and the ten largest clones take approximately 44%.

The rearrangement joins TRBV4-1 to TRBJ2-3, with D unresolved. This sequence was found in a man older than 75 with acute or convalescent COVID-19. The sample taken for sequencing was peripheral blood. CDR3 sequence reads: CASSQEESDTDTQYF. The DNA for the CDR3 is TGCGCCAGCAGCCAAGAGGAGTCAGACACAGATACGCAGTATTTT.